This T cell receptor beta chain derives from a study of T cell responses to AZD1222 COVID-19 vaccine (dated by TCRdb to 2020 to 2022). Study-level background: AZD1222 recipients given second doses at about 4 weeks or at about 12 weeks were pooled, since spike-specific TCR depth and breadth were not found to differ between the two schedules. A total of just over 230 trial participants underwent TCR sequencing, of whom roughly 210 had received two doses of AZD1222 and about 26 had received two doses of the MenACWY control vaccine. Trial participants were enrolled by age into subgroups of 18-55, 56-69 and 70-plus years, and around 150, 29 and 61 TCR-sequenced participants, respectively, were included in these subgroups. What the work shows at the level of the full study, not this receptor alone: In the small 56-69-year group, the increase in depth fell short of significance, most likely because of low power. Epitopes outside the regions mutated in the B.1.351 and B.1.1.7 variants were reportedly recognized by nearly half of the unique spike-specific TCRs. Conclusions about previously exposed vaccinees are limited because only 6 or 7 AZD1222 recipients were SARS-CoV-2 seropositive at baseline. Because no day 14 peak-response samples were available, the repertoires could be characterized only after the peak T cell response. After two AZD1222 doses, both the breadth and the depth of spike-specific TCRs were significantly higher than at day 0 and than in MenACWY recipients. CD4 TCRs associated with the vaccine covered the entire spike protein, and the dominant responses were in regions 160-218 and 743-854. Participants were mostly white British, with more females than males. The authors suggested clonal diversity may have been underestimated.

The CDR3 regions of human TCRbeta chains were subjected to immunosequencing. The authors' analysis ran thus. Repertoire TCRs were checked for matches against a reference library of SARS-CoV-2-specific TCRs that had been generated using the MIRA antigen-specificity platform. Breadth was defined as the fraction of unique TCRs that were SARS-CoV-2-associated, and depth was defined as the fraction of total T cells that were SARS-CoV-2-associated. Each spike-specific TCR was assigned to its reactive spike region and to a CD4 or CD8 class using the MIRA data. Log10-transformed breadth and depth values were compared by one-way ANOVA with Sidak's multiple comparisons tests. Not all clones reach the TCRdb copy of this immuneACCESS table, which keeps in-frame sequences only. Checked studies attribute under half of the gap to unresolved V genes and leave the rest unexplained. The DNA was the basis for D and trimming; V, J and clone size are from that table. The sample contains about 100,000 clones, approximately 87% of them found a single time. The top ten clonotypes cover around a sixth of the sample.

Sample time point, as interpreted from the label and publication: baseline before first vaccination. Vaccinee samples came from UK trials COV001 and COV002, including a single-blind randomized controlled phase 2/3 trial of AZD1222 (ChAdOx1 nCoV-19) in healthy adults. For TCRbeta chain sequencing, PBMC samples from trial participants were taken at day 0 and at day 28 after the second dose. Worth noting for this clone: Its antigen remains unidentified. No base quality information exists; no much larger clone differs at one position.

According to the germline V gene, CDR1 reads MNHEY and CDR2 reads SVGEGT. The V end loses 2 bases and the J end loses 9 bases, and a stretch of 23 bases separates them. Inclusive of the bounding cysteine and phenylalanine, the CDR3 is 17 residues long. The CDR3 DNA has 51 bases and is translated from base 1. The receptor chain draws on TRBV6-2 or TRBV6-3 and TRBJ2-4; the D assignment is uncertain and may be TRBD1 or TRBD2, with 5 bases supporting each. This clonotype was sampled from an adult in good health. Sample: peripheral blood, taken on day 0 of AZD1222 vaccination. The nucleotides are TGTGCCAGCAGTTACGATATAGCGCTTGGCCCAGGGATCATTCAGTACTTC. It translates as CASSYDIALGPGIIQYF.